This record concerns one T cell receptor beta chain sequence. Its specificity is not known. Produced via immunoSEQ multiplex PCR; TCRdb's table is partial and in-frame only. The top ten hold roughly 7% of the sample, which has 75,000 to 90,000 clones, about 90% seen once. This entry belongs to a study of identifying expanded T cells in peripheral blood. Collection occurred without any documented infections or immune events in donors. The study's findings and limits: Technical replicates showed around 1.3 changed clones; two weeks roughly 16; four weeks 19.

The germline V and J ends were trimmed by 0 bases and 1 base, with 8 bases remaining between them. There are 15 residues in the CDR3. In germline, CDR1 is SGHRS, CDR2 YFSETQ. Sequencing input: blood. This TCR derives from a person between 18 and 75 years old in good health. V gene TRBV5-1 combines with J gene TRBJ1-5; possible D gene TRBD1, 6 bases. DNA of the CDR3: TGCGCCAGCAGCTTGGAAGGGACAAGCAATCAGCCCCAGCATTTT. As protein: CASSLEGTSNQPQHF.